The 19 T cell receptor beta chains in this list originate from one sample, sequenced in a study of blood T cell repertoires in COVID-19. Profiled with immunoSEQ multiplex PCR; TCRdb holds only in-frame clones, not every one. The sample has 150,000 to 200,000 clones; about 89% are singletons. Sequenced input: peripheral blood. These receptors were taken from a man between 65 and 85 years old with acute or convalescent COVID-19.

The V call is TRBV2, the J call TRBJ2-7; D not resolved. V lost 7 bases and J lost 2, with 9 bases in between. From germline, CDR1 is SNHLY and CDR2 FYNNEI. This CDR3 spans 12 amino acids. CDR3 sequence (DNA): TGTGCCAGCATTTTCGGTGCCTACGAGCAGTACTTC. As protein: CASIFGAYEQYF. The entire variable domain, with the rest obtained from reference TRBV2 and TRBJ2-7, is as follows: EPEVTQTPSHQVTQMGQEVILRCVPISNHLYFYWYRQILGQKVEFLVSFYNNEISEKSEIFDDQFSVERPDGSNFTLKIRSTKLEDSAMYFCASIFGAYEQYFGPGTRLTVT.

The chain uses TRBV24-1 and TRBJ1-5; D is possibly TRBD1 (5 bases). The CDR3 covers 15 residues. V was trimmed by 4 bases and J by 6 bases, leaving 15 bases between them. Germline CDR1 KGHDR, CDR2 SFDVKD. The CDR3 loop is CATSEGTLGRQPQHF. CDR3 in DNA: TGTGCCACCAGTGAGGGTACGTTGGGGCGTCAGCCCCAGCATTTT.

This clone was picked up a small number of times. This chain joins TRBV5-1 and TRBJ1-3; no definite D call. CDR1 and CDR2 from the germline V gene are SGHRS and YFSETQ. Trimming took off 0 bases at V and 2 bases at J, with 12 bases between the two ends. The CDR3 contains 16 residues. The CDR3 loop is CASSLASPTTGNTIYF. The DNA for the CDR3 is TGCGCCAGCAGCTTGGCATCGCCTACTACTGGAAACACCATATATTTT.

This clone was counted between two and nine times. This chain uses TRBV6-5 with TRBJ1-1, with D possibly being TRBD1 (5 bases). There are 13 residues in the CDR3. V was shortened by 10 bases and J by 6 bases, with 18 bases between the two germline ends. The germline V gene has CDR1 MNHEY and CDR2 SVGAGI. Here the CDR3 reads CAITPGVYAEAFF. CDR3 nucleotide sequence: TGTGCCATAACCCCGGGGGTGTACGCTGAAGCTTTCTTT.

The genes are TRBV11-3 and TRBJ2-3; 8 bases fit TRBD1. From germline, CDR1 is SGHNT and CDR2 YENEEA. The junction had 4 bases not matched to a gene; V was cut back by 0 bases and J by 2 bases. The CDR3 runs 16 residues. The CDR3 DNA is TGTGCCAGCAGCTTAGATAGGACAGGGCTCACAGATACGCAGTATTTT. This gives the protein CASSLDRTGLTDTQYF. Using reference TRBV11-3 and TRBJ2-3 for the parts outside the CDR3, the full variable domain is EAGVVQSPRYKIIEKKQPVAFWCNPISGHNTLYWYLQNLGQGPELLIRYENEEAVDDSQLPKDRFSAERLKGVDSTLKIQPAELGDSAVYLCASSLDRTGLTDTQYFGPGTRLTVL.

The chain couples TRBV6-5 to TRBJ2-2, with D possibly TRBD1 on 5 matching bases. This CDR3 region has 14 residues. With 7 bases removed from V and 1 base from J, the gap between germline ends came to 10 bases. The germline CDR1 and CDR2 sequences are MNHEY and SVGAGI. This CDR3 is CASKPTGNTGELFF. In DNA form, the CDR3 reads TGTGCCAGCAAACCTACAGGGAACACCGGGGAGCTGTTTTTT.

J is TRBJ2-5 and V is TRBV10-3; D is uncertain. This CDR3 contains 15 residues. Trimming shortened V by 0 bases and J by 1 base, and 9 bases separated the two germline ends. The germline V gene has CDR1 ENHRY and CDR2 SYGVKD. CDR3 nucleotide sequence: TGTGCCATCAGTGAGTCCTACAGTACCCAAGAGACCCAGTACTTC. The encoded protein is CAISESYSTQETQYF.

This chain joins TRBV6-5 and TRBJ1-2, with a tentative D call TRBD1 (6 bases). Germline V gene sequence: CDR1 MNHEY, CDR2 SVGAGI. The CDR3 has 15 amino acids. Trimming shortened V by 1 base and J by 5 bases, and 14 bases separated the two germline ends. CDR3 region: CASSYWAGAGYGYTF. CDR3 nucleotide sequence: TGTGCCAGCAGTTACTGGGCGGGGGCAGGGTATGGCTACACCTTC.

This clone has only one observation. The J gene is TRBJ2-7, the V gene TRBV7-9; D might be TRBD2 (6 bases). The CDR3 has 15 amino acids. CDR1 and CDR2 from the germline V gene are SEHNR and FQNEAQ (reference sequence). V was pared by 3 bases and J by 2 bases, with 14 bases between. The CDR3 coding sequence is TGTGCCAGCAGCTTTTACGGGGGACGGGCCTACGAGCAGTACTTC. Translation gives CASSFYGGRAYEQYF.

This chain connects TRBV11-2 to TRBJ2-3, with a possible D match to TRBD1 (6 bases). This CDR3 has 14 amino acids. V was trimmed by 5 bases and J by 3 bases, leaving 12 bases between them. Germline assignment: CDR1 SGHAT and CDR2 FQNNGV. CDR3 region: CASSLQGPTDTQYF. The DNA for the CDR3 is TGTGCCAGCAGCCTACAGGGTCCGACAGATACGCAGTATTTT.

The CDR3 protein is CATSTGTGIGSLHF. CDR3 nucleotide sequence: TGCGCCACCTCAACCGGGACAGGGATTGGATCCCTCCACTTT. The genes are TRBV10-1 and TRBJ1-6; 9 nucleotides match TRBD1. Germline loops: CDR1 WNHNN, CDR2 SYGVQD (reference sequence). Trimming at V came to 10 bases and at J to 14 bases, leaving 15 bases not matched to a gene. The CDR3 is 14 amino acids.

The genes are TRBV24-1 and TRBJ1-5, with 9 bases that match TRBD1. This CDR3 is 13 amino acids long. In germline, CDR1 is KGHDR, CDR2 SFDVKD. Trimming removed 10 bases from V and 6 bases from J; junction bases left unmatched: 6. The CDR3 DNA reads as TGTGCCACGGGACAGGGAATAGGTCAGCCCCAGCATTTT. It translates to CATGQGIGQPQHF.

V gene TRBV4-1 combines with J gene TRBJ1-4; D not resolved. The germline V gene encodes CDR1 MGHRA and CDR2 YSYEKL. V lost 2 bases and J lost 4, with 5 bases in between. This CDR3 contains 13 residues. CDR3 loop: CASSQFSNEKLFF. The CDR3 DNA follows: TGCGCCAGCAGCCAATTCAGTAATGAAAAACTGTTTTTT.

This clone was found a few times. The V gene is TRBV7-9, the J gene TRBJ2-3, with 7 nucleotides matching TRBD2. This CDR3 has 15 residues. Germline CDR1 is SEHNR and CDR2 is FQNEAQ (reference sequence). The V gene end was trimmed by 2 bases and the J gene end by 1 base; junction bases not matched to a gene: 3. CDR3 coding DNA: TGTGCCAGCAGCTTATCCCTAGCGGGCACAGATACGCAGTATTTT. Amino acid sequence: CASSLSLAGTDTQYF.

The chain couples TRBV7-5 to TRBJ1-1; the table's D call of TRBD1 was not tested on the DNA. TRBV7-5 is listed as a pseudogene. There are 17 residues in the CDR3. The CDR3 protein is CVRSLSHDGRENTEAFF. The CDR3 nucleotides read TGTGTCAGAAGCTTATCTCATGATGGGCGCGAGAACACTGAAGCTTTCTTT.

The chain has TRBV28 and TRBJ1-2; tentative D call: TRBD1 (6 bases). Trimming shortened V by 0 bases and J by 8 bases, and 13 bases separated the two germline ends. Germline V CDR1 and CDR2: MDHEN, SYDVKM. The CDR3 is made up of 14 amino acids. The CDR3 spells CASSLWDKRGGYTF. In DNA, the CDR3 is TGTGCCAGCAGTTTATGGGATAAAAGGGGGGGCTACACCTTC.

The chain carries TRBV28 and TRBJ2-3, with TRBD2 as a possible D gene (7 bases). CDR1 is MDHEN and CDR2 is SYDVKM in the germline V gene. Trimming shortened V by 5 bases and J by 5 bases, and 14 bases separated the two germline ends. CDR3 size: 14 residues. The CDR3 DNA reads as TGTGCCAGCAGTATAGGGGGGGCTGGAGATACGCAGTATTTT. Translated, it gives CASSIGGAGDTQYF.

The chain employs TRBV28 and TRBJ1-1, with D maybe TRBD1 (5 bases). Trimming stripped 7 bases from V and 1 base from J, with 22 bases between. The CDR3 covers 17 residues. Germline V lookup: CDR1 MDHEN, CDR2 SYDVKM. CDR3 in amino acids: CASNPSGHSNGNTEAFF. The CDR3 coding sequence is TGTGCCAGCAACCCCTCCGGACACTCCAACGGGAACACTGAAGCTTTCTTT.

The chain couples TRBV11-3 to TRBJ2-7, with D possibly TRBD2 on 5 matching bases. The CDR3 is made up of 15 amino acids. Germline V gene data show CDR1 as SGHNT and CDR2 as YENEEA. V was clipped by 0 bases and J by 2 bases, with 11 bases between them. The CDR3 region has the DNA TGTGCCAGCAGCTTAGATTCGGGATCCCCCTACGAGCAGTACTTC. It codes for CASSLDSGSPYEQYF. Combining the CDR3 with reference TRBV11-3 and TRBJ2-7 gives the whole variable domain EAGVVQSPRYKIIEKKQPVAFWCNPISGHNTLYWYLQNLGQGPELLIRYENEEAVDDSQLPKDRFSAERLKGVDSTLKIQPAELGDSAVYLCASSLDSGSPYEQYFGPGTRLTVT.